Below, 22 T cell receptor beta chains from the same sample are listed, as sequenced in a study of cytomegalovirus exposure and HLA in healthy donors. The method was immunoSEQ multiplex PCR; TCRdb's version includes in-frame clones alone and lacks a portion of them. In the table there are around 300,000 clones, 88% of which are singletons. Material for sequencing was PBMCs. Every receptor here comes from a young woman in good health and CMV-seronegative.

V is TRBV5-1 and J is TRBJ2-1, with D unresolved. Germline CDR1 SGHRS, CDR2 YFSETQ. This CDR3 has 12 amino acids. The germline V and J ends were trimmed by 0 bases and 7 bases, with 5 bases remaining between them. CDR3 bases: TGCGCCAGCAGCTTGGCCATTAATGAGCAGTTCTTC. Protein product: CASSLAINEQFF. Full variable domain (rest looked up from reference TRBV5-1 and TRBJ2-1): KAGVTQTPRYLIKTRGQQVTLSCSPISGHRSVSWYQQTPGQGLQFLFEYFSETQRNKGNFPGRFSGRQFSNSRSEMNVSTLELGDSALYLCASSLAINEQFFGPGTRLTVL.

This clone was found many times. The chain has TRBV10-3 and TRBJ2-1; no clear D. Trimming pared 5 bases from V and 5 bases from J, leaving 7 bases between. This CDR3 is built from 12 residues. Germline V gives CDR1 ENHRY, CDR2 SYGVKD. CDR3 sequence reads: CAISPTNNEQFF. As DNA, the CDR3 is TGTGCCATCAGTCCTACTAACAATGAGCAGTTCTTC.

The J gene is TRBJ1-5, the V gene TRBV6-7, with no clear D. TRBV6-7 is treated as an ORF (open reading frame) with a function not yet certain. With 10 bases removed from V and 3 bases from J, the gap between germline ends came to 7 bases. The CDR3 has 11 amino acids. The CDR3 DNA reads TGTGCCATCGTGTTCAATCAGCCCCAGCATTTT. Its protein product is CAIVFNQPQHF.

The CDR3 DNA reads as TGTGCCAGCTCACCGCAACCGCAGACCTACGAGCAGTACTTC. This codes for CASSPQPQTYEQYF. This chain uses TRBV18 with TRBJ2-7; unclear D gene. Germline values: CDR1 KGHSH, CDR2 LQKENI. V lost 3 bases to trimming and J lost 2 bases, with 11 bases between them. The CDR3 is 14 amino acids.

The J gene is TRBJ2-1, the V gene TRBV7-8; 12 bases match TRBD2. Germline values: CDR1 SGHVS, CDR2 FQNEAQ. This CDR3 is built from 16 residues. The J segment lost 8 bases and the V segment lost 3 bases, leaving 8 bases of the junction unmatched. This CDR3 is CASSFPSGRASHEQFF. CDR3 nucleotides: TGTGCCAGCAGCTTTCCTAGCGGGAGGGCCTCTCATGAGCAGTTCTTC.

This chain uses TRBV6-4 with TRBJ2-3; D not resolved. Germline CDR1 MRHNA, CDR2 SNTAGT. Trimming stripped 5 bases from V and 2 bases from J, with 14 bases between. The CDR3 contains 15 residues. The CDR3 region is CASSSTLGATDTQYF. The CDR3 coding sequence is TGTGCCAGCAGTTCTACCCTGGGCGCCACAGATACGCAGTATTTT.

This chain connects TRBV10-1 to TRBJ1-1, with 7 bases that match TRBD1. V was pared by 6 bases and J by 4 bases, with 5 bases of the junction left unmatched. The CDR3 has 13 amino acids. The germline gives CDR1 WNHNN, CDR2 SYGVQD (reference sequence). The DNA of the CDR3 is TGCGCCAGCAGCCAGACAGGGTCCACTGAAGCTTTCTTT. Translated, it gives CASSQTGSTEAFF.

This chain uses TRBV14 with TRBJ1-2, with D perhaps matching TRBD1 (6 bases). The V and J ends lost 0 bases and 4 bases respectively, with 12 bases between them. The germline gives CDR1 SGHDN, CDR2 FVKESK. The CDR3 loop spans 15 amino acids. This chain's CDR3 is CASSQEDRTAYGYTF. CDR3 nucleotides: TGTGCCAGCAGCCAAGAAGACAGGACCGCCTATGGCTACACCTTC.

The chain has TRBV10-3 and TRBJ1-5; D perhaps matches TRBD1 (6 bases). V dropped 6 bases and J dropped 5 bases, with 14 bases sitting between them. CDR1 is ENHRY and CDR2 is SYGVKD in the germline V gene. The CDR3 is 14 residues long. The CDR3 is CAIRAEGGDQPQHF. The CDR3 DNA sequence: TGTGCCATCAGGGCGGAGGGGGGGGATCAGCCCCAGCATTTT.

The rearrangement joins TRBV25-1 to TRBJ2-6; TRBD1 agrees at 8 bases. The trim removed 4 bases at V and 0 bases at J, leaving 8 bases unmatched. There are 18 residues in the CDR3. The germline gives CDR1 MGHDK, CDR2 SYGVNS. For the CDR3, the DNA is TGTGCCAGCAGTGGTTACCGGGACAGGCACTCTGGGGCCAACGTCCTGACTTTC. This translates into CASSGYRDRHSGANVLTF. The full variable domain, completed using reference TRBV25-1 and TRBJ2-6, is EADIYQTPRYLVIGTGKKITLECSQTMGHDKMYWYQQDPGMELHLIHYSYGVNSTEKGDLSSESTVSRIRTEHFPLTLESARPSHTSQYLCASSGYRDRHSGANVLTFGAGSRLTVL.

This clone appeared a single time. The V call is TRBV19, the J call TRBJ2-1; TRBD2 matches 9 bases. The CDR3 spans 15 residues. V was clipped by 8 bases and J by 0 bases; unmatched bases: 5. CDR1 and CDR2 from the germline V gene are LNHDA and SQIVND (reference sequence). CDR3 in amino acids: CASSAGGSSYNEQFF. The CDR3 region has the DNA TGTGCCAGTTCGGCGGGAGGGAGCTCCTACAATGAGCAGTTCTTC.

V and J are TRBV6-6 and TRBJ2-2, with D possibly matching TRBD2 (5 bases). V was pared by 6 bases and J by 7 bases, with 15 bases between. The CDR3 totals 14 residues. Germline V gene lookup returns CDR1 MNHNY and CDR2 SVGAGI (reference sequence). CDR3 loop: CASRPPRGIGELFF. The CDR3 nucleotides are TGTGCCAGCAGACCCCCCCGAGGGATCGGGGAGCTGTTTTTT.

The chain is built from TRBV5-6 and TRBJ1-1; no reliable D call. The germline CDR1 and CDR2 sequences are SGHDT and YYEEEE. The CDR3 contains 14 residues. Trimming took 4 bases from V and 0 from J, leaving 10 bases between them. DNA of the CDR3: TGTGCCAGCAGCCGGGAGGGTATGAACACTGAAGCTTTCTTT. It is translated as CASSREGMNTEAFF.

V and J are TRBV5-6 and TRBJ2-7; 8 bases map to TRBD2. The CDR3 is 17 residues long. J lost 4 bases, V lost 10 bases, and 22 bases had no gene match. Germline CDR1 SGHDT, CDR2 YYEEEE. CDR3 nucleotides: TGTGCCTCCCGGCCCGGGGGGTTAGCGGGATATAGATACGAGCAGTACTTC. Its translation is CASRPGGLAGYRYEQYF. Variable domain in full (rest from reference TRBV5-6 and TRBJ2-7): DAGVTQSPTHLIKTRGQQVTLRCSPKSGHDTVSWYQQALGQGPQFIFQYYEEEERQRGNFPDRFSGHQFPNYSSELNVNALLLGDSALYLCASRPGGLAGYRYEQYFGPGTRLTVT.

The chain has TRBV28 and TRBJ2-7, with D unclear. Trimming took off 6 bases at V and 6 bases at J, with 15 bases between the two ends. The CDR3 spans 13 residues. Germline assignment: CDR1 MDHEN and CDR2 SYDVKM. In DNA form, the CDR3 reads TGTGCCAGCAGAACTACTGGGTCTGGCGAGCAGTACTTC. Amino acid sequence: CASRTTGSGEQYF. The variable domain in full, completed from reference TRBV28 and TRBJ2-7, reads DVKVTQSSRYLVKRTGEKVFLECVQDMDHENMFWYRQDPGLGLRLIYFSYDVKMKEKGDIPEGYSVSREKKERFSLILESASTNQTSMYLCASRTTGSGEQYFGPGTRLTVT.

The chain couples TRBV5-1 to TRBJ1-1, with D possibly being TRBD1 (6 bases). Trimming removed 4 bases from V and 6 bases from J, with 13 bases in between. The CDR3 is 13 residues long. The germline V gene encodes CDR1 SGHRS and CDR2 YFSETQ. CDR3 loop: CASSGPGVSEAFF. The CDR3, as DNA: TGCGCCAGCAGCGGCCCAGGGGTTTCTGAAGCTTTCTTT.

The CDR3 DNA reads TGTGCCAGCAGTATCGACCGGGACAGGGGGCGGGAGCAGTACTTC. Its translation is CASSIDRDRGREQYF. This chain links TRBV6-5 with TRBJ2-7; 12 nucleotides align to TRBD1. Germline V CDR1 and CDR2: MNHEY, SVGAGI. Germline trimming cut 5 bases from V and 7 bases from J; bases unmatched to any gene: 9. The CDR3 totals 15 residues.

The chain carries TRBV7-9 and TRBJ2-7; a weak D match, TRBD1 (6 bases). The V gene's germline CDR1 is SEHNR and CDR2 FQNEAQ (reference sequence). Trimming cost V 1 base and J 4 bases, with 14 bases left between them. The CDR3 spans 15 residues. The CDR3 region is CASSLGRDTTYEQYF. The CDR3 DNA is TGTGCCAGCAGCTTAGGTAGGGACACAACATACGAGCAGTACTTC.

The rearrangement links TRBV15 to TRBJ2-7, with unresolved D. Germline values: CDR1 LNHNV, CDR2 YYDKDF (reference sequence). The length of the CDR3 is 13 residues. The V end lost 0 bases, the J end lost 4 bases, and 7 bases lay between the germline ends. This CDR3 reads CATSRDQQYEQYF. CDR3 DNA sequence: TGTGCCACCAGCAGAGATCAACAGTACGAGCAGTACTTC.

This chain connects TRBV5-4 to TRBJ2-5, with a tentative D call TRBD1 (6 bases). The CDR3 has 13 residues. V shed 4 bases and J shed 4 bases, with 11 bases lying between them. Per the germline V gene, CDR1 is SGHNT and CDR2 is YYREEE (reference sequence). This CDR3 is CASSRAGVETQYF. The CDR3 DNA follows: TGTGCCAGCAGCAGAGCAGGGGTAGAGACCCAGTACTTC.

The V gene is TRBV5-1, the J gene TRBJ1-1, with D unclear. V was clipped by 0 bases and J by 2 bases, with 8 bases between them. The CDR3 sequence is 14 residues long. The germline CDR1 and CDR2 sequences are SGHRS and YFSETQ. CDR3 DNA: TGCGCCAGCAGCTTGGCGGGGATCAACACTGAAGCTTTCTTT. This encodes CASSLAGINTEAFF.

The rearrangement joins TRBV19 to TRBJ1-5, with TRBD1 as a possible D gene (6 bases). V lost 5 bases and J 5 bases, leaving 10 bases between the germline ends. The CDR3 has 13 residues. Germline V CDR1 and CDR2: LNHDA, SQIVND (reference sequence). In DNA, the CDR3 is TGTGCCAGTAGTTTCAGGGGTGATCAGCCCCAGCATTTT. Translating gives CASSFRGDQPQHF.